This TCR beta chain originates from a study of regulatory T cells in long-lasting Graves disease. Whole-study context: The study counted Graves' disease as persistent given over 5 years of antithyroid drugs and positive TSH receptor antibodies.

Time point noted: persistent/refractory GD, antithyroid drugs over 5 years with positive TRAb. From PBMCs, RNA was extracted and then used to make the TCR library. From germline, CDR1 is SQVTM and CDR2 ANQGSEA. V was pared by 1 base and J by 8 bases, with 5 bases of the junction left unmatched. The length of the CDR3 is 12 residues. Sequencing libraries for TCR beta were prepared with iRepertoire HTBI primers and Arm-PCR of CDR3 regions. TCRdb ran MiXCR on the multiplex PCR reads and lists one entry per CDR3 protein. This sample has 300,000 to 350,000 distinct CDR3 sequences; 15% to 20% occur once, and the top ten carry 25% to 30%. Ten or more counts support this clonotype. Its cognate antigen is unknown. Study results and limitations: Comparison showed that persistent patients shared more public clonotypes (about 2,600) than new patients (about 880). With persistent disease, TRBV28, TRBJ1-2 and TRBJ2-5 were the favored segments. A reduction in accuracy may have resulted from the small sample size.

The receptor was isolated from a female donor with Graves disease. Sequences were derived from peripheral blood mononuclear cells (PBMCs), sampled when the disease was refractory, from a patient treated with antithyroid drugs. V and J are TRBV29-1 and TRBJ2-7; 7 nucleotides line up with TRBD2. The CDR3 bases are TGCAGCGTTGAAGTCGGGACTACCAAGCAGTACTTC. Translating gives CSVEVGTTKQYF.